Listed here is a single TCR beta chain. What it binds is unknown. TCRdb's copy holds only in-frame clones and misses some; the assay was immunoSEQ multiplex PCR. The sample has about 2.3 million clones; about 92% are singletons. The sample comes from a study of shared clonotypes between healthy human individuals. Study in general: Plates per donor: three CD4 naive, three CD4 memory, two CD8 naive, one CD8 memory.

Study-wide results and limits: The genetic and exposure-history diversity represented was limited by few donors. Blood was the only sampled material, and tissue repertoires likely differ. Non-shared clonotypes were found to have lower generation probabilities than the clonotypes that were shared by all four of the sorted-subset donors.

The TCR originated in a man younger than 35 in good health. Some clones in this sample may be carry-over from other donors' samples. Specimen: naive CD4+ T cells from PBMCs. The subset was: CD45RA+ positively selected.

The CDR3 is CASSSRGGRAGDSYNEQFF. CDR3 DNA sequence: TGTGCCAGTAGTTCGCGGGGAGGAAGAGCGGGAGACTCCTACAATGAGCAGTTCTTC. The rearrangement links TRBV19 to TRBJ2-1; 8 bases match TRBD2. The CDR3 has 19 amino acids. Losses at the gene ends were 5 bases for V and 0 bases for J; bases not matched to a gene: 15. CDR1 and CDR2 (germline): LNHDA, SQIVND (reference sequence).